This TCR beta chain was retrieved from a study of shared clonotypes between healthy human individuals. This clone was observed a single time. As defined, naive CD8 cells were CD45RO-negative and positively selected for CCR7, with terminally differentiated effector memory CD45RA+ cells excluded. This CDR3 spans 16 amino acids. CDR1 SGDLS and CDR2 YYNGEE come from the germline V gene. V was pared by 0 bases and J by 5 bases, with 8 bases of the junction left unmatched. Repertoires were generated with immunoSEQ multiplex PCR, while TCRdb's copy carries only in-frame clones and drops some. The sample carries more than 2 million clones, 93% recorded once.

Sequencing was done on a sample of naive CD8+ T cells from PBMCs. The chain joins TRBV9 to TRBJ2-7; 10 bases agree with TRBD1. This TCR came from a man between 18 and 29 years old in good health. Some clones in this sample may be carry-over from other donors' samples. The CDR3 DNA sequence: TGTGCCAGCAGCGTAGATACGGGACAGGGGTTAGACGAGCAGTACTTC. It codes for CASSVDTGQGLDEQYF.